One T cell receptor beta chain is described in this entry. These data originate in a study of chemoradiotherapy in HPV16-positive cancers. CDR1 is MNHEY and CDR2 is SMNVEV in the germline V gene (reference sequence). V was pared by 4 bases and J by 0 bases, with 9 bases between. CDR3 length equals 14 residues. Measured with immunoSEQ multiplex PCR; TCRdb has only the in-frame clones, and not every one. The sample includes about 35,000 clones, over 80% of them seen just once. The sequence derives from a human donor with HPV-associated anogenital cancer. Specimen: blood, collected from a patient who underwent chemoradiotherapy. This sequence joins TRBV27 and TRBJ1-1; TRBD1 is a possible D gene (5 bases). CDR3 loop: CASSSGGLNTEAFF. CDR3 nucleotides: TGTGCCAGCAGTTCTGGGGGGTTGAACACTGAAGCTTTCTTT.